Listed below are T cell receptor beta chains from one sample, sequenced in a study of CD8+CD57+ T cells in acquired aplastic anemia. TCRdb re-called the reads through MiXCR, storing one row per CDR3 protein. The data show 400,000 to 450,000 distinct CDR3 sequences, with approximately 70% seen just once and under 5% held by the top ten. The specimen was sorted CD4+, CD8+, or CD8+CD57+ T cells (not recorded which) from PBMCs. The receptors were sampled from a human donor in good health, serving as a control. Each CDR3 is given with its conserved first and last residue. Each record gives: CDR3 DNA, CDR3 protein, D gene, clone size, J gene, V gene. A D gene is named only where the DNA matches it firmly. A clone size is listed for some rows: how often the clone was seen (once, few, many), or a class if it is expanded.

TGTGCCAGCAGCCAAGATGGCAGTTACTCTGGAAACACCATATATTTT CASSQDGSYSGNTIYF . many TRBJ1-3 TRBV4-2
TGCAGTGCCCGTACGGGGTCCACCGGGGAGCTGTTTTTT CSARTGSTGELFF . . TRBJ2-2 TRBV20-1
TGTGCCAGCAGTCAGCAAGGGGAACGCAATCAGCCCCAGCATTTT CASSQQGERNQPQHF . . TRBJ1-5 TRBV2
TGTGCCAGCAGCCAAGGACGGTTTGACTATGGCTACACCTTC CASSQGRFDYGYTF . once TRBJ1-2 TRBV14
TGTGCCAGCAGCCTGACTAGCGGGGGGGACTATGGCTACACCTTC CASSLTSGGDYGYTF . once TRBJ1-2 TRBV5-4
TGTGCCAGCAGCTTTCGGGGTAGCGGGGGGTACACAGATACGCAGTATTTT CASSFRGSGGYTDTQYF TRBD2 many TRBJ2-3 TRBV7-3
TGTGCCAGCAGTTACGGCAGGACCTATGGCTACACCTTC CASSYGRTYGYTF . many TRBJ1-2 TRBV6-2/TRBV6-3
TGCAGCGGAGGGGGCCTGACAGTGGACTATGGCTACACCTTC CSGGGLTVDYGYTF TRBD1 few TRBJ1-2 TRBV29-1
TGTGCCTGGAGTCCAGGGACCCTGGGTTCACCCCTCCACTTT CAWSPGTLGSPLHF . many TRBJ1-6 TRBV30
TGCAGCGCTGGGACTAGCGGGGTCTGGACCGGGGAGCTGTTTTTT CSAGTSGVWTGELFF TRBD2 . TRBJ2-2 TRBV29-1
TGTGCCAGCAGCCAAGAACCAGGGGGCTACAATGAGCAGTTCTTC CASSQEPGGYNEQFF TRBD1 few TRBJ2-1 TRBV3-1
TGCAGTGCCGAGGGGAGAGCTAACTATGGCTACACCTTC CSAEGRANYGYTF . . TRBJ1-2 TRBV20-1
TGTGCCAGCAGTGATAGCACCAGGAAGACCCAGTACTTC CASSDSTRKTQYF . many TRBJ2-5 TRBV12-3/TRBV12-4
TGTGCCAGCAGTGTACGGGGCCCAAGCTATGACAATACCTTC CASSVRGPSYDNTF . . TRBJ1-2 TRBV7-2
TGTGCCAGCAGCTTAGGGTACTATACCGGGACAGGGTCATACGAGCAGTACTTC CASSLGYYTGTGSYEQYF TRBD1 few TRBJ2-7 TRBV11-2
TGTGCCAGCAGCCTCGTAGGCGGAGGTGACGAAACCCTGTTTTTT CASSLVGGGDETLFF . once TRBJ1-4 TRBV7-8
TGCGCCAGCAGCTTGAGGACCCTCTCCTACGAGCAGTACTTC CASSLRTLSYEQYF . many TRBJ2-7 TRBV5-1
TGCAGTGCCGGCCATTTACAGGGAGGGAGGGGAAACACCATATATTTT CSAGHLQGGRGNTIYF . once TRBJ1-3 TRBV20-1
TGTGCCAGCAGCTTACCACAGGGTCAGGATAATTCCCCCCTCCACTTT CASSLPQGQDNSPLHF . . TRBJ1-6 TRBV7-9
TGTGCCAGCTTCCCCTCTGGGGCCAACGTCCTGACTTTC CASFPSGANVLTF . many TRBJ2-6 TRBV18
TGCAGTGCTAGACGAGCAGGGGGCGATGTCCACTTT CSARRAGGDVHF TRBD1 . TRBJ1-6 TRBV20-1
TGTGCCACCTCTTCGGGGACAGGTCCCTACGAGCAGTACTTC CATSSGTGPYEQYF TRBD1 few TRBJ2-7 TRBV15
TGCGCCAGCAGTGATTACTGGCACAACGAGCAGTACTTC CASSDYWHNEQYF . . TRBJ2-7 TRBV4-3
TGTGCCAGCAGCTTACGTGTGAGTGGCATCAACGAGCCCCAGCATTTT CASSLRVSGINEPQHF . once TRBJ1-5 TRBV7-3
TGCAGTGCTAGAGGGCCTTCCCAAGAGACCCAGTACTTC CSARGPSQETQYF . many TRBJ2-5 TRBV20-1
TGTGCCAGCAGGTCAGACAGCTCCTACGAGCAGTACTTC CASRSDSSYEQYF . . TRBJ2-7 TRBV7-3
TGTGCCAGCAGCCGTGGACAGGGAAACACCGGGGAGCTGTTTTTT CASSRGQGNTGELFF TRBD1 many TRBJ2-2 TRBV7-9
TGTGCCAGCAGTAAATCAGGGGAGACCCAGTACTTC CASSKSGETQYF . . TRBJ2-5 TRBV7-2
TGTGCCACTCGATGGACGGTCACTAGCACAGATACGCAGTATTTT CATRWTVTSTDTQYF . many TRBJ2-3 TRBV6-1
TGTGCCAGCAGCTTGGCGACAACAGGGGGCATGGACGAGCAGTACTTC CASSLATTGGMDEQYF TRBD1 . TRBJ2-7 TRBV5-6
TGTGCCAGCAGTTGGGACGGGCAGCCCCAGCATGTTGGTTTCTTT CASSWDGQPQHVGFF . . TRBJ1-1 TRBV7-6
TGCGCCAGCAGCCAAGGGCCAGGACAGGGGTGGGGAGGCTACACCTTC CASSQGPGQGWGGYTF TRBD1 . TRBJ1-2 TRBV7-2
TGTGCCAGCAGTGAAGGGGGGCGGGATACGCAGTATTTT CASSEGGRDTQYF . many TRBJ2-3 TRBV6-4
TGTGCCAGCAGCCAAGCTTGGCCGGTGAACACTGAAGCTTTCTTT CASSQAWPVNTEAFF . few TRBJ1-1 TRBV3-1
TGTGCCAGCAGCTTATCGGACTACACTTACGAGCAGTACTTC CASSLSDYTYEQYF . . TRBJ2-7 TRBV27
TGTGCCAGCAGCGGCTACAAAGTCCACTTT CASSGYKVHF . . TRBJ1-6 TRBV11-2
TGTGCCAGCAGTGGCCTGACTAGCAATCCTAGCACAGATACGCAGTATTTT CASSGLTSNPSTDTQYF TRBD2 . TRBJ2-3 TRBV25-1
TGCGCCAGCAGCTTGTGGGAGATACGAGCTGAAGCTTTCTTT CASSLWEIRAEAFF . . TRBJ1-1 TRBV5-1
TGTGCCAGCAGCCCACAAGGGGGGGCCCTCGATGAGCAGTTCTTC CASSPQGGALDEQFF . once TRBJ2-1 TRBV11-2
TGCAGTGCTAGTCTTGGGTCCACTGAAGCTTTCTTT CSASLGSTEAFF . . TRBJ1-1 TRBV20-1
TGTGCCAGCAGTTACGAAAGGACGGATGGCTACACCTTC CASSYERTDGYTF . many TRBJ1-2 TRBV6-2/TRBV6-3
TGTGCCATCAGTGAGCGACAGGACTCCTATGGGTACACCTTC CAISERQDSYGYTF . . TRBJ1-2 TRBV10-3
TGTGCCAGCAGCTTACCTGTTACCGCCTACGAGCAGTACTTC CASSLPVTAYEQYF . . TRBJ2-7 TRBV7-2
TGTGCCAGCAGTGCCCAAAGCCAGGGTGTCAACGAGCAGTACTTC CASSAQSQGVNEQYF . many TRBJ2-7 TRBV6-1
TGTGCCAGCAGCTCGCAGGGATATAGCACAGATACGCAGTATTTT CASSSQGYSTDTQYF . . TRBJ2-3 TRBV7-2
TGTGCCAGTAGAACGACCAGAGGCTCTGGAAACACCAAGCATTTT CASRTTRGSGNTKHF . . TRBJ1-5 TRBV19
TGTACCAGCCCCGCCCAGGACTACGAGCAGTACTTC CTSPAQDYEQYF . . TRBJ2-7 TRBV25-1